These T cell receptor beta chains were read from a single sample in a study of T cell changes during pregnancy in multiple sclerosis. The assay was immunoSEQ multiplex PCR, and TCRdb's table has in-frame clones only and misses some. The sample yields about 58,000 clones, about 92% seen once. This specimen was CD8+ T cells from peripheral blood mononuclear cells, taken in the second trimester of pregnancy. The receptors derive from a female donor with multiple sclerosis, enrolled in a pregnancy study. Both conserved end residues are part of each CDR3. The D gene is left open where the match is weak. Clone size appears in some rows only: once, few, many, or a class for an expanded clone.

.	TRBV28	TRBJ1-5	.	CASSLMGGTFMQPQHF	TGTGCCAGCAGTTTGATGGGAGGGACCTTCATGCAGCCCCAGCATTTT
TRBD2	TRBV29-1	TRBJ2-1	once	CSVQGLAGGPDEQFF	TGCAGCGTACAGGGGCTAGCGGGGGGGCCGGATGAGCAGTTCTTC
TRBD2	TRBV9	TRBJ2-1	.	CASSVGAGGYNEQFF	TGTGCCAGCAGCGTAGGAGCGGGAGGGTACAATGAGCAGTTCTTC
.	TRBV1	TRBJ2-1	.	CTSSQGQGGHQVYNEQFF	TGCACCAGCAGCCAGGGACAGGGGGGGCATCAAGTCTACAATGAGCAGTTCTTC
TRBD2	TRBV27	TRBJ2-1	once	CASSFLGRAFDEQFF	TGTGCCAGCAGTTTTCTCGGGAGGGCCTTTGATGAGCAGTTCTTC
TRBD1	TRBV7-9	TRBJ1-1	.	CASSSGQGLSTEAFF	TGTGCCAGCAGCTCGGGACAGGGTTTGAGCACTGAAGCTTTCTTT
TRBD1	TRBV28	TRBJ2-7	.	CASRKTDSTQDRGGEQYF	TGTGCCAGCAGAAAAACCGACTCGACCCAGGACAGGGGAGGCGAGCAGTACTTC
.	TRBV9	TRBJ2-7	.	CASSVDGQFYEQYF	TGTGCCAGCAGCGTAGATGGACAGTTCTACGAGCAGTACTTC
TRBD1	TRBV7-4	TRBJ2-5	once	CASSPPDRGKETQYF	TGTGCCAGCAGCCCCCCCGACAGGGGGAAGGAGACCCAGTACTTC
.	TRBV29-1	TRBJ2-7	.	CSVVGGGSYEQYF	TGCAGCGTGGTTGGCGGAGGCTCCTACGAGCAGTACTTC
TRBD2	TRBV4-1	TRBJ2-7	.	CASSPREESVYEQYF	TGCGCCAGCAGCCCCCGGGAGGAGTCTGTCTACGAGCAGTACTTC
TRBD1	TRBV6-1	TRBJ1-4	.	CASARTGLDEKLFF	TGTGCCAGTGCCCGGACAGGACTGGACGAAAAACTGTTTTTT
.	TRBV5-1	TRBJ2-7	.	CASSLGLGGNEQYF	TGCGCCAGCAGCTTAGGACTAGGGGGGAACGAGCAGTACTTC
.	TRBV4-2	TRBJ2-7	.	CASSQDTGGFTVGQYF	TGTGCCAGCAGCCAAGATACGGGCGGGTTCACGGTAGGGCAGTACTTC
TRBD1	TRBV5-1	TRBJ1-1	.	CASSARDSVSTEAFF	TGCGCCAGCAGCGCCCGGGACAGCGTGAGCACTGAAGCTTTCTTT
.	TRBV27	TRBJ2-1	.	CASSSGLVQFF	TGTGCCAGCAGTTCGGGACTTGTTCAGTTCTTC
TRBD2	TRBV4-2	TRBJ2-5	.	CASSQDSLAGKTQYF	TGTGCCAGCAGCCAAGATTCCCTAGCGGGGAAGACCCAGTACTTC
TRBD1	TRBV27	TRBJ1-5	once	CASSSRTGPNQPQHF	TGTGCCAGCAGTTCCAGGACAGGGCCCAATCAGCCCCAGCATTTT
TRBD2	TRBV10-3	TRBJ2-1	.	CAIGGLAGDSNEQFF	TGTGCCATCGGGGGACTAGCGGGAGACTCCAATGAGCAGTTCTTC
.	TRBV5-4	TRBJ2-1	.	CASSLELAGEQFF	TGTGCCAGCAGCTTAGAACTAGCCGGTGAGCAGTTCTTC
TRBD2	TRBV10-3	TRBJ2-7	.	CAISESRLAGDEQYF	TGTGCCATCAGTGAGTCGAGACTAGCGGGAGACGAGCAGTACTTC
.	TRBV7-9	TRBJ1-1	.	CASSLAAEAFF	TGTGCCAGCAGCTTAGCGGCAGAAGCTTTCTTT
.	TRBV2	TRBJ2-1	few	CASSGLYDEQFF	TGTGCCAGCAGTGGACTGTATGATGAGCAGTTCTTC
.	TRBV4-1	TRBJ1-2	.	CASSQAGIDHNYGYTF	TGCGCCAGCAGCCAGGCGGGGATTGACCATAACTATGGCTACACCTTC
TRBD2	TRBV15	TRBJ2-1	.	CATSVVPGLAGPYNEQFF	TGTGCCACCAGCGTCGTACCGGGACTAGCGGGACCCTACAATGAGCAGTTCTTC
.	TRBV6-1	TRBJ2-1	.	CASSAGQAPYNEQFF	TGTGCCAGCAGTGCCGGACAAGCTCCTTACAATGAGCAGTTCTTC
TRBD1	TRBV7-9	TRBJ2-7	.	CASSSRVGQGPIHEQYF	TGTGCCAGCAGCTCCCGTGTGGGACAGGGTCCCATCCACGAGCAGTACTTC
.	TRBV4-1	TRBJ2-1	.	CASSQDRILGNEQFF	TGCGCCAGCAGCCAAGATCGAATCCTAGGCAATGAGCAGTTCTTC
.	TRBV7-2	TRBJ1-3	.	CASSRDSSSGNTIYF	TGTGCCAGCTCCCGGGACTCCTCCTCTGGAAACACCATATATTTT
TRBD1	TRBV18	TRBJ1-2	.	CASSHYGTGEPNYGYTF	TGTGCCAGCTCACACTATGGGACAGGCGAACCTAACTATGGCTACACCTTC
TRBD2	TRBV4-3	TRBJ2-7	once	CASSPGLAGGSYEQYF	TGCGCCAGCAGCCCAGGACTAGCGGGGGGCTCCTACGAGCAGTACTTC
.	TRBV6-5	TRBJ2-1	.	CASSSTSSYNEQFF	TGTGCCAGCAGTTCAACTAGCTCCTACAATGAGCAGTTCTTC
.	TRBV5-4	TRBJ2-1	.	CASSLARKTGNEQFF	TGTGCCAGCAGCTTAGCTAGGAAGACTGGTAATGAGCAGTTCTTC
TRBD1	TRBV9	TRBJ1-2	.	CASTPGQVNYGYTF	TGTGCCAGCACCCCCGGACAGGTCAACTATGGCTACACCTTC
TRBD1	TRBV4-1	TRBJ1-2	.	CASSHMDRGGYTF	TGCGCCAGCAGCCACATGGACAGGGGTGGCTACACCTTC
.	TRBV6-6	TRBJ1-1	.	CASSYFPGGVGTEAFF	TGTGCCAGCAGTTACTTCCCGGGGGGTGTAGGCACTGAAGCTTTCTTT